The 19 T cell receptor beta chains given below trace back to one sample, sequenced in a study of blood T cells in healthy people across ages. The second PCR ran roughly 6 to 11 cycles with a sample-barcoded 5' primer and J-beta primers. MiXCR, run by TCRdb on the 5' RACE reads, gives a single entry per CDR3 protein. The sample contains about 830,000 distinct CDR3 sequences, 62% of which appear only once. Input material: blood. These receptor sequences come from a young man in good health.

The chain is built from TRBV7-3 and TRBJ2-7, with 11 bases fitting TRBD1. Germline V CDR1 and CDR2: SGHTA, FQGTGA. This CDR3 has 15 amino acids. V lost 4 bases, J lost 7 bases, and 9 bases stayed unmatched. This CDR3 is CASSYTGQGASEQYF. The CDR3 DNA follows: TGTGCCAGCAGCTACACCGGACAGGGGGCTAGTGAGCAGTACTTC.

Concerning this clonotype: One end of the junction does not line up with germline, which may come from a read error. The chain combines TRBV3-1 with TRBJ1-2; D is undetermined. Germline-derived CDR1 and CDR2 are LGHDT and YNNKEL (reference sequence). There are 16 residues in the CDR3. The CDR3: CASSQGLRTAPYDYTF. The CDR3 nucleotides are TGTGCCAGCAGCCAAGGCCTAAGGACGGCCCCCTATGACTACACCTTC.

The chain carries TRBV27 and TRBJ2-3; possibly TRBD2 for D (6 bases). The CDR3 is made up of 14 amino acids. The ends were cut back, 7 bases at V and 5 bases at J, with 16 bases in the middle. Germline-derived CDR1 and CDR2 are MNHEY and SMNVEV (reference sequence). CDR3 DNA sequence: TGTGCCAGCACCCCCTCCGGGCGGGGAGATACGCAGTATTTT. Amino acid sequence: CASTPSGRGDTQYF.

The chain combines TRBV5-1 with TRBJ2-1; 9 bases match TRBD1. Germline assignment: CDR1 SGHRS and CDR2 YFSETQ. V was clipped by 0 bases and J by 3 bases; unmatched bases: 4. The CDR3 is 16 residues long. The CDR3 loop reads CASSLVGTGNYNEQFF. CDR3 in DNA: TGCGCCAGCAGCTTGGTGGGGACAGGGAACTACAATGAGCAGTTCTTC.

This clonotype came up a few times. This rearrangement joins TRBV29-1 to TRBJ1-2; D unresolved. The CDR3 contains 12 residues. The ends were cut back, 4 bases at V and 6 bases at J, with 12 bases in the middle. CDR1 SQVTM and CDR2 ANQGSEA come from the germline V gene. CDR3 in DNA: TGCAGCGTTGCATCACAGTCCCATGGCTACACCTTC. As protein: CSVASQSHGYTF.

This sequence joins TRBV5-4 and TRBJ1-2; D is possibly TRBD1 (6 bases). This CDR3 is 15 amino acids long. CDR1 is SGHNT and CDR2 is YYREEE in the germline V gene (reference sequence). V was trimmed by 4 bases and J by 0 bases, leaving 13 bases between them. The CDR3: CASSRPGGSNYGYTF. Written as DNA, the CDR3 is TGTGCCAGCAGCCGTCCGGGGGGCTCTAACTATGGCTACACCTTC.

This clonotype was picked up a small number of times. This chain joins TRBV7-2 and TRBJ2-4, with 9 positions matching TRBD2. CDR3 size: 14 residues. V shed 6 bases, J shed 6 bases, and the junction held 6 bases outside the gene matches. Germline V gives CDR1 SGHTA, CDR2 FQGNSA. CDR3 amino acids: CASRTAGGTNIQYF. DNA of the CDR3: TGTGCCAGCAGAACAGCGGGGGGAACAAACATTCAGTACTTC.

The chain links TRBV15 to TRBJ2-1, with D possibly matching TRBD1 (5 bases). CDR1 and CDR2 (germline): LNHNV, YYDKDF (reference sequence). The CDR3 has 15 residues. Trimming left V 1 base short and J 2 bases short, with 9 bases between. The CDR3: CATSRARGPYNEQFF. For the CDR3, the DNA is TGTGCCACCAGCAGAGCTAGGGGTCCCTACAATGAGCAGTTCTTC.

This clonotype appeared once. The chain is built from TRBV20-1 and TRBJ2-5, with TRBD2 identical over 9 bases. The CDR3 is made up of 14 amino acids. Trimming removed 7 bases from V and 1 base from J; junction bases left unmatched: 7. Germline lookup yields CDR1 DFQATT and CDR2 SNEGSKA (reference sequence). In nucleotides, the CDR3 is TGCAGTGGGGAGGCGGGGGGGTTCCAAGAGACCCAGTACTTC. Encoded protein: CSGEAGGFQETQYF.

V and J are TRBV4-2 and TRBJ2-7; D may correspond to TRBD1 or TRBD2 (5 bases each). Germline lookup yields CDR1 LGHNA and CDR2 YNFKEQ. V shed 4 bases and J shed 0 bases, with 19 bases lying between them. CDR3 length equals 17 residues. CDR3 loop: CASSRQSRDASSYEQYF. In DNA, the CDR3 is TGTGCCAGCAGCCGCCAATCCCGGGACGCCAGCTCCTACGAGCAGTACTTC.

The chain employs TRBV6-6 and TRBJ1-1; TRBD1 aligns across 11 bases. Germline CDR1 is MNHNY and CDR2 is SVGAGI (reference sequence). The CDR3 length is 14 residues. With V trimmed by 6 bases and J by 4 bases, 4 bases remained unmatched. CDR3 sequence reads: CASSLDRGLTEAFF. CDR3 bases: TGTGCCAGCAGCCTGGACAGGGGGCTCACTGAAGCTTTCTTT.

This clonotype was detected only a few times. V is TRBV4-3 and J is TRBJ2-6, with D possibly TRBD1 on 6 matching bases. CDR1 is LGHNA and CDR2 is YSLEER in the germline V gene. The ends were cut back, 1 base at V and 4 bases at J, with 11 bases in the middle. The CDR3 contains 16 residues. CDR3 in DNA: TGCGCCAGCAGCCAAGCCCAAGGGACAGGGGCCAACGTCCTGACTTTC. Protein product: CASSQAQGTGANVLTF.

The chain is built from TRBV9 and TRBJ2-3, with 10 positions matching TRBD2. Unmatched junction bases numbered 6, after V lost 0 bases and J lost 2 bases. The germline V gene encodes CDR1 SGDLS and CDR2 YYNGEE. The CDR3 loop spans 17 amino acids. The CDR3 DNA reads TGTGCCAGCAGCGTAGGGGGTAGCGGGGGGTCCACAGATACGCAGTATTTT. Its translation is CASSVGGSGGSTDTQYF.

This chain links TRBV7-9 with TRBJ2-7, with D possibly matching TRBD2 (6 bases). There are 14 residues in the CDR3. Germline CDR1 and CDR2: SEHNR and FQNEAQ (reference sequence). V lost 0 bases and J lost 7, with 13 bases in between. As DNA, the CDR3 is TGTGCCAGCAGCTTAGCCGTGACTAGAGGGGAGCAGTACTTC. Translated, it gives CASSLAVTRGEQYF. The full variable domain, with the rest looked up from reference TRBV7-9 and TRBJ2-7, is DTGVSQNPRHKITKRGQNVTFRCDPISEHNRLYWYRQTLGQGPEFLTYFQNEAQLEKSRLLSDRFSAERPKGSFSTLEIQRTEQGDSAMYLCASSLAVTRGEQYFGPGTRLTVT.

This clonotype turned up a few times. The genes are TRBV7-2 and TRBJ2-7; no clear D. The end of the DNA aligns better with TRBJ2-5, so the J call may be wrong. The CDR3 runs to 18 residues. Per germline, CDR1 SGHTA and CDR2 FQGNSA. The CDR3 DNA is TGTGCCAGCAGCTTAGATTCAGGTCGGTTGCGGCGACAAGAGACCCAGTACTTC. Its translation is CASSLDSGRLRRQETQYF.

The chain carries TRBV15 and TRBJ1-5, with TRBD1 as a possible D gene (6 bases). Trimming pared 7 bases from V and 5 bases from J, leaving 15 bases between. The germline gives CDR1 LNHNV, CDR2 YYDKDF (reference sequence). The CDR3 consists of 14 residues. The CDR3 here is CATNQDSKYQPQHF. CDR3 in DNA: TGTGCCACCAACCAGGACAGCAAATATCAGCCCCAGCATTTT. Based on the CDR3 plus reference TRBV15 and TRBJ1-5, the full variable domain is DAMVIQNPRYQVTQFGKPVTLSCSQTLNHNVMYWYQQKSSQAPKLLFHYYDKDFNNEADTPDNFQSRRPNTSFCFLDIRSPGLGDTAMYLCATNQDSKYQPQHFGDGTRLSIL.

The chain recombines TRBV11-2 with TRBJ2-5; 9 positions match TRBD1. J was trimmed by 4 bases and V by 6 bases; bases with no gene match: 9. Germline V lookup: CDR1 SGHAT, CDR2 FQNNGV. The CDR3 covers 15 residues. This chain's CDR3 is CASRRTGTGPETQYF. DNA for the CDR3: TGTGCCAGCAGACGAACAGGGACAGGGCCAGAGACCCAGTACTTC.

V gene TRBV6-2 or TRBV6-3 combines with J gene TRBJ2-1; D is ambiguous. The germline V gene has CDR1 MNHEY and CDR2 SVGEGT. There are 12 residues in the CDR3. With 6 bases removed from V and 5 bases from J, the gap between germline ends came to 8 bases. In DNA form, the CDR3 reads TGTGCCAGCAGGCGGACCCACAATGAGCAGTTCTTC. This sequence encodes CASRRTHNEQFF.

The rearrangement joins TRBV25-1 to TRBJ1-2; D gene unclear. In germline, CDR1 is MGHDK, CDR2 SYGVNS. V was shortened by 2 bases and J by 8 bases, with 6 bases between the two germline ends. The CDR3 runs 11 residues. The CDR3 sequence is CASSEGLGYTF. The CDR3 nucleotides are TGTGCCAGCAGTGAAGGTTTAGGCTACACCTTC.